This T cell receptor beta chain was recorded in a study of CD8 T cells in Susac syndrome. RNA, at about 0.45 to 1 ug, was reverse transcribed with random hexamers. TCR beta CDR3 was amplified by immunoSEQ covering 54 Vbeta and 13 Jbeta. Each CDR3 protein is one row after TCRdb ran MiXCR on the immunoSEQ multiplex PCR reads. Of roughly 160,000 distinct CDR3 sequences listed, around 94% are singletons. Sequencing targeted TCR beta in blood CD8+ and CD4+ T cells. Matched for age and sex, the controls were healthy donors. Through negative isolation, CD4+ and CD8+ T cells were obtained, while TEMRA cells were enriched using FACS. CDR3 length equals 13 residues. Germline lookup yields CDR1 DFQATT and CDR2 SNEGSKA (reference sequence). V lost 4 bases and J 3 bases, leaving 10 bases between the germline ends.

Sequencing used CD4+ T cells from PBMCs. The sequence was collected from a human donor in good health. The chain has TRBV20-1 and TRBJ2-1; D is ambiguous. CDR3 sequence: CSATGYYYNEQFF. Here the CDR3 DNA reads TGCAGTGCTACAGGATACTACTACAATGAGCAGTTCTTC.